This TCR beta chain comes out of a study of T cell repertoires in cytomegalovirus infection. Study as a whole: The study used recently identified HLA-C-restricted and well-studied HLA-B-restricted CMV epitopes. A matching HLA type, together with CMV infection, was signaled by public TCR beta signatures. General study findings and limits: Ex vivo, HLA-C-restricted CMV-specific TCR beta clonotypes prevailed over the rest of the response.

This clonotype was detected ten times or more. Antigen unknown. The CDR3 length is 15 residues. The V gene's germline CDR1 is SGHVS and CDR2 FQNEAQ. Deletions cut 0 bases from V and 3 bases from J, with 9 bases between. Using its own MiXCR run on the reads, TCRdb lists one record per CDR3 protein. The sample consists of around 300,000 distinct CDR3 sequences, approximately 25% of them appearing once. V and J are TRBV7-8 and TRBJ1-3; D uncertain. The TCR comes from a human donor in good health (CMV status not recorded). Some clones in this sample may be carry-over from other donors' samples. This sample comprised cultured PBMCs, obtained from culture after CMV antigen stimulation. CDR3 bases: TGTGCCAGCAGCTTAGCGGGAGGGTTTGGAAACACCATATATTTT. This codes for CASSLAGGFGNTIYF.